These 28 T cell receptor beta chains originate from one sample sequenced in a study of T cell responses to AZD1222 COVID-19 vaccine. Sequencing used immunoSEQ multiplex PCR; TCRdb keeps in-frame clones, though not all of them. The sample consists of under 150,000 clones, less than 95% of them appearing once. This specimen was peripheral blood, taken on day 0 of AZD1222 vaccination. The receptors originated from an adult in good health.

V and J are TRBV9 and TRBJ1-3; D is undetermined. Trimming pared 8 bases from V and 4 bases from J, leaving 13 bases between. The CDR3 runs to 13 residues. Germline V gene lookup returns CDR1 SGDLS and CDR2 YYNGEE. The CDR3 is CASSRVGGNTIYF. As DNA, the CDR3 is TGTGCCAGTTCCCGTGTGGGAGGAAACACCATATATTTT.

The chain has TRBV19 and TRBJ2-7; either TRBD1 or TRBD2 may fit D (6 bases each). Germline V lookup: CDR1 LNHDA, CDR2 SQIVND (reference sequence). CDR3 length: 16 amino acids. The V gene lost 0 bases and the J gene lost 3 bases, with 15 bases spanning the gap. The CDR3, as DNA: TGTGCCAGTAGTATAGATCCGGGGGCCCGAATCTACGAGCAGTACTTC. Translating gives CASSIDPGARIYEQYF.

A few counts support this clone. The chain links TRBV5-1 to TRBJ1-2; TRBD1 is a possible D gene (6 bases). Germline V gene data show CDR1 as SGHRS and CDR2 as YFSETQ. This CDR3 is 15 amino acids long. Trimming removed 4 bases at V and 4 bases at J, with 17 bases between. CDR3 in DNA: TGCGCCAGCAGCCCGGGGGAGGGGGACTCCTATGGCTACACCTTC. Amino acid sequence: CASSPGEGDSYGYTF.

This clone was observed a single time. V gene TRBV5-1 combines with J gene TRBJ2-1; TRBD1 matches at 8 bases. From germline, CDR1 is SGHRS and CDR2 YFSETQ. This CDR3 has 12 amino acids. Trimming removed 4 bases from V and 10 bases from J; junction bases left unmatched: 4. DNA of the CDR3: TGCGCCAGCAGCGGACAGGGTTTGGAGCAGTTCTTC. This codes for CASSGQGLEQFF.

This clone was counted a single time. The rearrangement joins TRBV11-3 to TRBJ1-3; weak D call: TRBD1 (6 bases). This CDR3 is built from 15 residues. The ends were cut back, 2 bases at V and 2 bases at J, with 10 bases in the middle. Germline loops: CDR1 SGHNT, CDR2 YENEEA. The CDR3 loop reads CASSLQGQPGNTIYF. CDR3 nucleotide sequence: TGTGCCAGCAGCTTACAGGGGCAACCTGGAAACACCATATATTTT.

This clone was found a few times. The chain recombines TRBV2 with TRBJ2-7, with no clear D. The CDR3 extends over 12 amino acids. From germline, CDR1 is SNHLY and CDR2 FYNNEI. V gave up 6 bases and J gave up 3 bases, with 9 bases separating them. Written as DNA, the CDR3 is TGTGCCAGCAGGCCCGTTGGCTACGAGCAGTACTTC. This translates into CASRPVGYEQYF.

This chain connects TRBV6-2 or TRBV6-3 to TRBJ2-5, with no clear D. The CDR3 is 14 residues long. Trimming removed 0 bases at V and 1 base at J, with 6 bases between. Germline V lookup: CDR1 MNHEY, CDR2 SVGEGT. The CDR3 here is CASSYSITQETQYF. CDR3 coding DNA: TGTGCCAGCAGTTACTCGATCACCCAAGAGACCCAGTACTTC.

The chain combines TRBV5-1 with TRBJ2-5; 7 bases agree with TRBD1. Germline V CDR1 and CDR2: SGHRS, YFSETQ. There are 15 residues in the CDR3. The V and J ends lost 0 bases and 7 bases, in that order; junction bases with no gene match: 9. CDR3: CASSLARLAGGTQYF. Here the CDR3 DNA reads TGCGCCAGCAGCTTGGCTCGGCTAGCAGGGGGGACCCAGTACTTC.

J is TRBJ2-3 and V is TRBV13; TRBD2 matches at 10 bases. Germline V CDR1 and CDR2: PRHDT, FYEKMQ (reference sequence). J lost 3 bases, V lost 1 base, and 7 bases had no gene match. The CDR3 has 17 residues. The CDR3 sequence: CASSLVGLAGETDTQYF. CDR3 in DNA: TGTGCCAGCAGCTTAGTGGGGCTAGCGGGAGAAACAGATACGCAGTATTTT. Drawing the rest from reference TRBV13 and TRBJ2-3, the complete variable domain is AAGVIQSPRHLIKEKRETATLKCYPIPRHDTVYWYQQGPGQDPQFLISFYEKMQSDKGSIPDRFSAQQFSDYHSELNMSSLELGDSALYFCASSLVGLAGETDTQYFGPGTRLTVL.

The V call is TRBV4-3, the J call TRBJ1-2; D unresolved. The germline CDR1 and CDR2 sequences are LGHNA and YSLEER. Trimming removed 4 bases from V and 0 bases from J, with 9 bases in between. CDR3 size: 14 residues. CDR3 loop: CASSLDGPNYGYTF. In DNA, the CDR3 is TGCGCCAGCAGCCTTGACGGCCCTAACTATGGCTACACCTTC.

The chain links TRBV9 to TRBJ1-6, with D tentatively TRBD1 (6 bases). The CDR3 runs to 16 residues. Germline values: CDR1 SGDLS, CDR2 YYNGEE. V was shortened by 3 bases and J by 4 bases, with 14 bases between the two germline ends. The CDR3 DNA is TGTGCCAGCAGCGCCGGGAGGGGGAATTATAATTCACCCCTCCACTTT. Translated, it gives CASSAGRGNYNSPLHF.

The rearrangement links TRBV20-1 to TRBJ2-7; the D is unclear. The V end lost 0 bases, the J end lost 3 bases, and 3 bases lay between the germline ends. Germline V CDR1 and CDR2: DFQATT, SNEGSKA (reference sequence). CDR3 size: 11 residues. The CDR3 spells CSARENYEQYF. The CDR3 bases are TGCAGTGCTAGAGAGAACTACGAGCAGTACTTC.

The DNA for the CDR3 is TGTGCCAGCAGTTACCGACCCCAAACTACATCCCTCCACTTT. Translating it yields CASSYRPQTTSLHF. The V gene is TRBV6-5, the J gene TRBJ1-6, with D unresolved. V was clipped by 2 bases and J by 14 bases, with 16 bases between them. This CDR3 has 14 residues. CDR1 is MNHEY and CDR2 is SVGAGI in the germline V gene.

V is TRBV4-3 and J is TRBJ1-2; D is undetermined. The CDR3 is 14 residues long. CDR1 is LGHNA, CDR2 YSLEER, per germline. V gave up 0 bases and J gave up 2 bases, with 7 bases separating them. The DNA for the CDR3 is TGCGCCAGCAGCCAAGAGACGGACAACTATGGCTACACCTTC. Translating gives CASSQETDNYGYTF.

The sample holds one count of this clone. V and J are TRBV7-3 and TRBJ2-2; D gene ambiguous. V shed 2 bases and J shed 3 bases, with 7 bases lying between them. Germline V gives CDR1 SGHTA, CDR2 FQGTGA. The CDR3 length is 14 residues. This chain's CDR3 is CASSLSRDTGELFF. Written as DNA, the CDR3 is TGTGCCAGCAGCTTATCAAGGGACACCGGGGAGCTGTTTTTT.

The V call is TRBV28, the J call TRBJ2-1; the match to TRBD2 covers 10 bases. CDR3 size: 15 residues. CDR1 is MDHEN, CDR2 SYDVKM, per germline. With V trimmed by 6 bases and J by 11 bases, 13 bases remained unmatched. CDR3 region: CASSTITSGEDQQFF. The CDR3 DNA reads TGTGCCAGCAGCACCATAACTAGCGGGGAGGATCAGCAGTTCTTC.

This CDR3 reads CASSAQLAGGSYEQYF. The CDR3 DNA reads TGTGCCAGCAGCGCCCAACTAGCGGGGGGTTCTTACGAGCAGTACTTC. The chain couples TRBV11-3 to TRBJ2-7, with 12 bases lining up with TRBD2. Germline values: CDR1 SGHNT, CDR2 YENEEA. The CDR3 has 16 amino acids. Losses at the gene ends were 5 bases for V and 4 bases for J; bases not matched to a gene: 9. Supplemented by reference TRBV11-3 and TRBJ2-7, the full variable domain reads EAGVVQSPRYKIIEKKQPVAFWCNPISGHNTLYWYLQNLGQGPELLIRYENEEAVDDSQLPKDRFSAERLKGVDSTLKIQPAELGDSAVYLCASSAQLAGGSYEQYFGPGTRLTVT.

The gene calls are TRBV24-1 and TRBJ1-6; 7 nucleotides match TRBD1. The junction had 1 base not matched to a gene; V was cut back by 3 bases and J by 3 bases. CDR3 length: 15 amino acids. Germline CDR1 KGHDR, CDR2 SFDVKD. DNA of the CDR3: TGTGCCACCAGTGATGGGACAGTCTATAATTCACCCCTCCACTTT. Its protein product is CATSDGTVYNSPLHF.

The rearrangement uses TRBV2 and TRBJ1-4, with 7 bases aligning to TRBD1. The length of the CDR3 is 13 residues. V was pared by 4 bases and J by 8 bases, with 4 bases of the junction left unmatched. CDR1 and CDR2 (germline): SNHLY, FYNNEI. This CDR3 is CASSVRQGEKLFF. The CDR3 DNA sequence: TGTGCCAGCAGTGTTAGACAGGGAGAAAAACTGTTTTTT.

The rearrangement links TRBV3-1 (or the pseudogene TRBV3-2) to TRBJ1-6; D uncertain. CDR1 is LGHDT, CDR2 YNNKEL, per germline (reference sequence). Trimming took 1 base from V and 10 from J, leaving 5 bases between them. This CDR3 spans 12 amino acids. The CDR3 DNA sequence: TGTGCCAGCAGCCAAGCCCAATCACCCCTCCACTTT. Its translation is CASSQAQSPLHF.

The rearrangement uses TRBV5-1 and TRBJ2-6; maybe TRBD1 (6 bases). Germline CDR1 and CDR2: SGHRS and YFSETQ. The V end was cut by 1 base, the J end by 1 base, with 12 bases between. This CDR3 has 17 residues. The CDR3 DNA reads as TGCGCCAGCAGCTTGAACAGGGAAAATTCTGGGGCCAACGTCCTGACTTTC. Protein product: CASSLNRENSGANVLTF.

This rearrangement joins TRBV6-5 to TRBJ1-3; D is ambiguous. Looked up from germline, CDR1 is MNHEY and CDR2 is SVGAGI. Trimming took 0 bases from V and 4 from J, leaving 10 bases between them. The CDR3 runs 15 residues. The CDR3 loop reads CASSYSQAPGNTIYF. The CDR3 bases are TGTGCCAGCAGTTACTCGCAGGCCCCGGGAAACACCATATATTTT.

V is TRBV28 and J is TRBJ1-5, with D perhaps TRBD1 (6 bases). The ends were cut back, 3 bases at V and 6 bases at J, with 12 bases in the middle. The CDR3 has 14 amino acids. Germline V gene data show CDR1 as MDHEN and CDR2 as SYDVKM. CDR3 bases: TGTGCCAGCAGTTTCGGGGGGCGTCTTCAGCCCCAGCATTTT. It encodes CASSFGGRLQPQHF.

V is TRBV5-1 and J is TRBJ1-2; tentatively, D is TRBD1 (5 bases). Germline V gives CDR1 SGHRS, CDR2 YFSETQ. With 4 bases removed from V and 8 bases from J, the gap between germline ends came to 12 bases. The CDR3 consists of 12 residues. Here the CDR3 DNA reads TGCGCCAGCAGCCCGGACAACTTGGGCTACACCTTC. This sequence encodes CASSPDNLGYTF.

The V gene is TRBV20-1, the J gene TRBJ2-7, with a possible D match to TRBD1 (5 bases). V dropped 3 bases and J dropped 6 bases, with 12 bases sitting between them. The germline V gene has CDR1 DFQATT and CDR2 SNEGSKA (reference sequence). This CDR3 spans 12 amino acids. Here the CDR3 reads CSASRFRGEQYF. The CDR3 nucleotides read TGCAGTGCTAGTCGCTTTAGGGGCGAGCAGTACTTC.

The chain carries TRBV11-3 and TRBJ2-6; D is ambiguous. The CDR3 contains 13 residues. Germline V gene data show CDR1 as SGHNT and CDR2 as YENEEA. Trimming cost V 8 bases and J 1 base, with 6 bases left between them. The chain's CDR3 is CASDGSGANVLTF. Written as DNA, the CDR3 is TGTGCCAGCGACGGATCTGGGGCCAACGTCCTGACTTTC.

The chain employs TRBV28 and TRBJ1-5; possible D gene TRBD1, 5 bases. With 5 bases removed from V and 16 bases from J, the gap between germline ends came to 27 bases. There are 15 residues in the CDR3. Germline assignment: CDR1 MDHEN and CDR2 SYDVKM. The CDR3 DNA reads TGTGCCAGCAGTATCCGAACCCAAATAACAGGCCGAACCCATTTT. Its protein product is CASSIRTQITGRTHF.

The table lists this clone with a count of one. This chain joins TRBV28 and TRBJ2-2; D may match TRBD1 or TRBD2 (5 bases each). Trimming took 3 bases from V and 0 from J, leaving 8 bases between them. CDR3 length: 15 residues. Germline-derived CDR1 and CDR2 are MDHEN and SYDVKM. This CDR3 is CASSFEGPNTGELFF. The CDR3 bases are TGTGCCAGCAGTTTCGAGGGACCGAACACCGGGGAGCTGTTTTTT. Full variable domain (remainder filled in from reference TRBV28 and TRBJ2-2): DVKVTQSSRYLVKRTGEKVFLECVQDMDHENMFWYRQDPGLGLRLIYFSYDVKMKEKGDIPEGYSVSREKKERFSLILESASTNQTSMYLCASSFEGPNTGELFFGEGSRLTVL.